Listed below are T cell receptor beta chains from one sample, sequenced in a study of graft-versus-host responses after intestinal transplantation. Using immunoSEQ multiplex PCR, the repertoire was profiled, and TCRdb retains in-frame clones only, with some absent. The repertoire consists of tens of thousands of clones, with 70% to 90% occurring once and the leading ten covering about 1.1%. Sequencing used PBMCs, obtained about 28 days after intestinal transplant. The receptor source for this set is a human patient who received an intestinal transplant, so some T cells may come from the graft donor. Both conserved end residues are part of each CDR3.

v_gene	j_gene	CDR3aa
TRBV25-1	TRBJ2-7	CASSVRDRPPYEQYF
TRBV11-2	TRBJ2-1	CASTLSGRTYNEQFF
TRBV7-9	TRBJ1-5	CASSGQANQPQHF
TRBV4-1	TRBJ2-1	CASSEPPEAAGATEQFF
TRBV29-1	TRBJ1-3	CSVAPTGSGNTIYF
TRBV6-5	TRBJ1-5	CASSGTGFREPQHF
TRBV14	TRBJ2-7	CASSQGRLGSSYEQYF
TRBV5-1	TRBJ2-5	CASEAGTRVGETQYF
TRBV7-3	TRBJ2-1	CASSLGQSYNEQFF
TRBV7-9	TRBJ1-1	CASSLVRGGGGGMNTEAFF
TRBV9	TRBJ1-1	CASSGSTGGRAFF
TRBV30	TRBJ2-5	CAWGQGVGETQYF
TRBV7-8	TRBJ1-2	CASSLEPTGGAYGYTF
TRBV19	TRBJ2-3	CASSIGGLASDTQYF
TRBV28	TRBJ1-1	CASSPTGRMTEAFF
TRBV27	TRBJ2-1	CASSPNRLADTSYNEQFF
TRBV5-4	TRBJ2-7	CASSQGGAYEQYF
TRBV5-1	TRBJ2-2	CASSFTSAGELFF
TRBV7-3	TRBJ2-2	CASSLQGTPGELFF
TRBV4-1	TRBJ1-5	CASSPYWGQPQHF
TRBV29-1	TRBJ2-3	CSVGRGTSTDTQYF
TRBV14	TRBJ2-3	CASNRGTFTDTQYF
TRBV4-2	TRBJ1-2	CASSQVTLDRRNPLGGGYGYTF
TRBV9	TRBJ1-2	CASSGTGGYGYTF
TRBV28	TRBJ1-1	CASRDGTASEAFF
TRBV6-1	TRBJ2-3	CASSEWGTGFGTDTQYF
TRBV19	TRBJ1-1	CASSIPANTEAFF
TRBV20-1	TRBJ2-1	CSANGGFGEFF
TRBV7-9	TRBJ1-1	CASSPTGQLNTEAFF
TRBV29-1	TRBJ2-7	CSVRVAAAYEQYF
TRBV6-4	TRBJ1-2	CASSDSDRGGYTF
TRBV6-1	TRBJ1-3	CASSEYPRGPGNTIYF
TRBV6-5	TRBJ2-1	CASSYQVLGYNEQFF
TRBV5-1	TRBJ2-3	CASSLGGYPSTDTQYF
TRBV6-5	TRBJ1-1	CASSYQGGDTEAFF
TRBV6-1	TRBJ1-6	CASSEKAGLNSPLHF
TRBV7-8	TRBJ2-2	CASTPLWGDREGNTGELFF
TRBV28	TRBJ2-1	CASSLSRTANNEQFF
TRBV21-1	TRBJ2-1	CASSKVLVPQGSGSFDNEQFF
TRBV15	TRBJ2-7	CATSRGQGDEQYF
TRBV30	TRBJ1-3	CAWPPFGRQNTIYF
TRBV30	TRBJ2-7	CAWTQGTYEQYF
TRBV11-2	TRBJ2-1	CASSSRARPYNEQFF
TRBV6-4	TRBJ2-2	CASRGHNTGELFF
TRBV28	TRBJ2-7	CASSPWRDRGAYEQYF
TRBV27	TRBJ1-1	CATVSPFVSEAFF
TRBV4-1	TRBJ2-3	CASSPSASSTDTQYF
TRBV19	TRBJ2-7	CASSMAGAYYEQYF